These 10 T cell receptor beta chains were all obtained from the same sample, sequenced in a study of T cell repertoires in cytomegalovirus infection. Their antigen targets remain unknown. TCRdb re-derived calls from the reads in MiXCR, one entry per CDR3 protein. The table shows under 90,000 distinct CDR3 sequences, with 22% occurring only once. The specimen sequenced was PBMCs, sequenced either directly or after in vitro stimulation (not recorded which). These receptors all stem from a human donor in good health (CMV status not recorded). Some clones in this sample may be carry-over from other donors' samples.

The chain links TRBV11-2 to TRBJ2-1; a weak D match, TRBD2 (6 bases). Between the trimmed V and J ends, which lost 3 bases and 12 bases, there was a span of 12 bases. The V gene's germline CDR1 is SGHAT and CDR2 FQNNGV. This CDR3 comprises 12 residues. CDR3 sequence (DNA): TGTGCCAGCAGCTTGGCCGGGGGTGTGCAGTTCTTC. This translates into CASSLAGGVQFF.

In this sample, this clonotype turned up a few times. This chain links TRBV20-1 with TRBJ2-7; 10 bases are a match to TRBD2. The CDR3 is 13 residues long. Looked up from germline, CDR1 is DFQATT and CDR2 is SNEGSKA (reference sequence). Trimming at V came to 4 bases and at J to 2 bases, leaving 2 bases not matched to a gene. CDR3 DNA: TGCAGTGCTAAGAGCGGGAGGGCCTACGAGCAGTACTTC. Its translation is CSAKSGRAYEQYF.

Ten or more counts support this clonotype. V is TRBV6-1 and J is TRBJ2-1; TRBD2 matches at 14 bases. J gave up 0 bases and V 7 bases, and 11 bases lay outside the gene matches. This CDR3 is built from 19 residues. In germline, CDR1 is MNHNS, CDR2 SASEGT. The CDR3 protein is CASTNEGLAGAYSYNEQFF. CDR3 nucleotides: TGTGCCAGCACGAATGAGGGACTAGCGGGAGCCTACTCCTACAATGAGCAGTTCTTC.

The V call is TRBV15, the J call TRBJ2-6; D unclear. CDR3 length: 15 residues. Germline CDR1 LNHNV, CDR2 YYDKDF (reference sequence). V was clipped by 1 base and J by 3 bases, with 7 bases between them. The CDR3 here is CATSRGWVGANVLTF. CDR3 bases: TGTGCCACCAGCAGAGGCTGGGTTGGGGCCAACGTCCTGACTTTC. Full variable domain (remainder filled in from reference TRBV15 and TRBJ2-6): DAMVIQNPRYQVTQFGKPVTLSCSQTLNHNVMYWYQQKSSQAPKLLFHYYDKDFNNEADTPDNFQSRRPNTSFCFLDIRSPGLGDTAMYLCATSRGWVGANVLTFGAGSRLTVL.

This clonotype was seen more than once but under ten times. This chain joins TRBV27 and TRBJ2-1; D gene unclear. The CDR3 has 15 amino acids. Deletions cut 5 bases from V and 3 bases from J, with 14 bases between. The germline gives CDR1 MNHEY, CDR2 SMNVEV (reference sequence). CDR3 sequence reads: CASSPKPFGYNEQFF. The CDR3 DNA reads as TGTGCCAGCAGTCCAAAACCATTCGGCTACAATGAGCAGTTCTTC.

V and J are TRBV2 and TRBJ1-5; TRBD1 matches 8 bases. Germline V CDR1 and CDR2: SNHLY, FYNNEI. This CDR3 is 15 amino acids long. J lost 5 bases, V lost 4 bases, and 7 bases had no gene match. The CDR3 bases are TGTGCCAGCAGTGCCAATACAGGGGGGCATCAGCCCCAGCATTTT. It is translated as CASSANTGGHQPQHF.

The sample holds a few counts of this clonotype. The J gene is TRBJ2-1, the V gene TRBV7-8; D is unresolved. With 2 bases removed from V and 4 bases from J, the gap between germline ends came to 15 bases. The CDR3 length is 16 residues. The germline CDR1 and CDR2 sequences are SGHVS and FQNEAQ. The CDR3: CASSLLQLTVYNEQFF. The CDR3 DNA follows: TGTGCCAGCAGCTTACTCCAGCTAACAGTGTACAATGAGCAGTTCTTC.

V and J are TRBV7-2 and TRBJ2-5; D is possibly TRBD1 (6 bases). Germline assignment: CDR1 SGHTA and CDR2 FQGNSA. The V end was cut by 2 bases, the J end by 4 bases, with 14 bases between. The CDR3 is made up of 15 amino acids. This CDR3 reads CASSLTGTRVETQYF. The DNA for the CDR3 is TGTGCCAGCAGCTTAACGGGGACACGGGTAGAGACCCAGTACTTC.

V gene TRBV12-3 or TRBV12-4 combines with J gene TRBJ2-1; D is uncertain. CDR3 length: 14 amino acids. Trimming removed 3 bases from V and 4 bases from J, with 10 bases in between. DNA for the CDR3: TGTGCCAGCAGTTTTTCGACCATTTACAATGAGCAGTTCTTC. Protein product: CASSFSTIYNEQFF.

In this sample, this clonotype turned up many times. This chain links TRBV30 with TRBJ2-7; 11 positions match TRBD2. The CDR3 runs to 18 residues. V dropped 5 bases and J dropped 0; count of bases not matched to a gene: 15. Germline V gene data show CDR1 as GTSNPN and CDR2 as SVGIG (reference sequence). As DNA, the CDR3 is TGTGCCTGGTCATACTGGGACGTAGGACTAGCGGGCTCCTACGAGCAGTACTTC. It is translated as CAWSYWDVGLAGSYEQYF.